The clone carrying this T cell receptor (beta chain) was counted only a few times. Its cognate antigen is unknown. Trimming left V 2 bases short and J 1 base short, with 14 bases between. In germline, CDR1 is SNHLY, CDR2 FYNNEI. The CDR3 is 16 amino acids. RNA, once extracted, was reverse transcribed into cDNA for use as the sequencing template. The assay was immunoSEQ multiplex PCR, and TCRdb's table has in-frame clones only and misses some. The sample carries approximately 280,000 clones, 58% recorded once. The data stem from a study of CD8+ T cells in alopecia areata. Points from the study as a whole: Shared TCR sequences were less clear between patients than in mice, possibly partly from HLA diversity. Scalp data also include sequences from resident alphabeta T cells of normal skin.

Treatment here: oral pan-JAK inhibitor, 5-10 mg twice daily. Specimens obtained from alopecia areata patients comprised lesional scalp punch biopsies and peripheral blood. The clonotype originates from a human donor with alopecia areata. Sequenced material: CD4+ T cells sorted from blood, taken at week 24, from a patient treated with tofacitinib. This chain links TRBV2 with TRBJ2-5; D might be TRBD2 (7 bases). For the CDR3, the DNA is TGTGCCAGCAGTGAATGGCGGGGGCCCTCCCAAGAGACCCAGTACTTC. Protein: CASSEWRGPSQETQYF. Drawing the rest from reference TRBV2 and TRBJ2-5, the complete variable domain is EPEVTQTPSHQVTQMGQEVILRCVPISNHLYFYWYRQILGQKVEFLVSFYNNEISEKSEIFDDQFSVERPDGSNFTLKIRSTKLEDSAMYFCASSEWRGPSQETQYFGPGTRLLVL.